What follows are 22 T cell receptor beta chains derived from one specimen sequenced in a study of regulatory and conventional T cells in breast cancer. TCRdb passed the PCR reads through MiXCR, listing each CDR3 protein once. This table holds around 15,000 distinct CDR3 sequences, 32% found once. The sequencing sample was made of conventional T cells from blood. These TCRs come from a female donor in good health.

This clonotype was observed a few times. V usage is TRBV20-1 and J usage is TRBJ1-5, with a weak D call TRBD1 (6 bases). Deletions cut 0 bases from V and 6 bases from J, with 18 bases between. This CDR3 spans 16 amino acids. Germline V gene sequence: CDR1 DFQATT, CDR2 SNEGSKA (reference sequence). The CDR3 protein is CSARDAGGGASQPQHF. CDR3 nucleotides: TGCAGTGCTAGAGATGCGGGAGGGGGAGCGAGTCAGCCCCAGCATTTT.

A few counts support this clonotype. The J gene is TRBJ1-2, the V gene TRBV7-2, with D perhaps TRBD1 (5 bases). With 3 bases removed from V and 2 bases from J, the gap between germline ends came to 10 bases. Germline CDR1 reads SGHTA; CDR2 reads FQGNSA. This CDR3 comprises 14 residues. The CDR3 coding sequence is TGTGCCAGCAGCTTGGGGGTAGGGAACTATGGCTACACCTTC. Residues: CASSLGVGNYGYTF.

The J gene is TRBJ2-7, the V gene TRBV11-3, with TRBD1 matching over 9 bases. The CDR3 runs 17 residues. The trim removed 1 base at V and 3 bases at J, leaving 10 bases unmatched. The germline gives CDR1 SGHNT, CDR2 YENEEA. CDR3 sequence reads: CASSLGFSGQGVYEQYF. The CDR3 DNA follows: TGTGCCAGCAGCTTAGGTTTCTCGGGACAGGGAGTCTACGAGCAGTACTTC.

The CDR3 protein is CASSPTGGLKNSPLHF. CDR3 bases: TGTGCCAGCAGCCCTACAGGGGGCCTCAAGAATTCACCCCTCCACTTT. This sequence joins TRBV12-3 or TRBV12-4 and TRBJ1-6, with 9 bases aligning to TRBD1. The CDR3 sequence is 16 residues long. V gave up 6 bases and J gave up 7 bases; unmatched junction bases: 10.

Turning to this clonotype: The CDR3 end shows no conserved phenylalanine or tryptophan, and so a read error is likely. This sequence joins TRBV7-2 and TRBJ2-7; D may be TRBD2 (6 bases). The CDR3 spans 14 residues. Germline V CDR1 and CDR2: SGHTA, FQGNSA. V dropped 3 bases and J dropped 0 bases, with 9 bases sitting between them. CDR3 sequence: CASSLLASSYEQYY. CDR3 bases: TGTGCCAGCAGCTTGCTAGCGTCCTCCTACGAGCAGTACTAC.

A remark on this clonotype: Relative to the germline gene, one junction end is altered; a read error may explain this. The V and J genes are TRBV7-2 and TRBJ2-3; TRBD1 matches 7 bases. The V gene's germline CDR1 is SGHTA and CDR2 FQGNSA. CDR3 size: 17 residues. CDR3: CASSLARDSSSTDTQYF. The CDR3 DNA follows: TGTGCCAGCAGCCTAGCAAGGGACAGTTCTAGCACAGATACGCAGTATTTT.

This clonotype has only a few counts. The rearrangement joins TRBV12-3 or TRBV12-4 to TRBJ2-7; D possibly corresponds to TRBD2 (6 bases). V shed 5 bases and J shed 3 bases, with 14 bases lying between them. CDR3 length equals 14 residues. CDR3 amino acids: CASSPSPGSYEQYF. As DNA, the CDR3 is TGTGCCAGCAGTCCCTCCCCCGGGAGCTACGAGCAGTACTTC.

This clonotype has more than one count but fewer than ten. The V gene is TRBV7-2, the J gene TRBJ1-5; D gene unclear. Trimming left V 5 bases short and J 5 bases short, with 10 bases between. The CDR3 sequence is 13 residues long. The germline V gene encodes CDR1 SGHTA and CDR2 FQGNSA. The CDR3 sequence is CASSPLRDQPQHF. DNA of the CDR3: TGTGCCAGCAGCCCCCTGAGGGATCAGCCCCAGCATTTT.

This clonotype rates as medium-sized. The chain couples TRBV5-1 to TRBJ2-3, with 8 positions matching TRBD1. With 2 bases clipped from V and 4 bases from J, the junction kept 9 bases outside the gene matches. Germline CDR1 reads SGHRS; CDR2 reads YFSETQ. The CDR3 is 16 residues long. This CDR3 reads CASSLGQGAFPDTQYF. CDR3 bases: TGCGCCAGCAGCTTAGGCCAGGGGGCTTTTCCAGATACGCAGTATTTT.

The chain employs TRBV3-1 and TRBJ2-1; no definite D call. CDR3 length: 15 amino acids. The germline CDR1 and CDR2 sequences are LGHDT and YNNKEL (reference sequence). V lost 0 bases and J 7 bases, leaving 13 bases between the germline ends. CDR3 coding DNA: TGTGCCAGCAGCCAAGATTATTCACTACCTAATGAGCAGTTCTTC. This gives the protein CASSQDYSLPNEQFF.

This chain joins TRBV5-4 and TRBJ1-6; D gene unclear. Deletions cut 0 bases from V and 7 bases from J, with 5 bases between. Germline CDR1 is SGHNT and CDR2 is YYREEE (reference sequence). The CDR3 length is 13 residues. The CDR3 coding sequence is TGTGCCAGCAGCTTGGGCCAGAATTCACCCCTCCACTTT. Protein sequence: CASSLGQNSPLHF.

A few counts support this clonotype. A much larger clonotype is one base distant, so this may be a read error. The chain carries TRBV7-2 and TRBJ1-1; no reliable D call. Germline loops: CDR1 SGHTA, CDR2 FQGNSA. The CDR3 loop spans 15 amino acids. CDR3: CASRPEPRMNPEAFF. The CDR3 bases are TGTGCCAGCAGACCAGAACCCCGTATGAACCCTGAAGCTTTCTTT.

This clonotype has just one count. Germline is not matched at one junction end, which may reflect a read error. CDR3 protein: CASRLPGTGATLYF. Here the CDR3 DNA reads TGTGCCAGCAGGCTACCGGGGACAGGGGCGACCCTGTACTTC. This sequence joins TRBV28 and TRBJ2-5; 10 bases agree with TRBD1. This CDR3 has 14 amino acids. The germline gives CDR1 MDHEN, CDR2 SYDVKM.

This clonotype came up a few times. This chain links TRBV5-1 with TRBJ2-1; D gene ambiguous. Trimming stripped 0 bases from V and 6 bases from J, with 7 bases between. In germline, CDR1 is SGHRS, CDR2 YFSETQ. This CDR3 region has 13 residues. The CDR3 spells CASSLGYPNEQFF. The CDR3 DNA follows: TGCGCCAGCAGCTTGGGCTACCCCAATGAGCAGTTCTTC.

J is TRBJ2-3 and V is TRBV20-1, with 8 bases that match TRBD2. The V gene's germline CDR1 is DFQATT and CDR2 SNEGSKA (reference sequence). Trimming took 0 bases from V and 0 from J; bases not matched to a gene: 8. The CDR3 loop spans 17 amino acids. The CDR3 here is CSARDSSGGSSTDTQYF. CDR3 sequence (DNA): TGCAGTGCTAGAGACTCCAGCGGGGGTTCTAGCACAGATACGCAGTATTTT.

A few counts support this clonotype. The gene calls are TRBV3-1 and TRBJ1-1, with D unclear. V lost 1 base and J lost 0, with 3 bases in between. Germline V gene lookup returns CDR1 LGHDT and CDR2 YNNKEL (reference sequence). The CDR3 loop spans 13 amino acids. CDR3 sequence reads: CASSQVMNTEAFF. The DNA for the CDR3 is TGTGCCAGCAGCCAAGTAATGAACACTGAAGCTTTCTTT.

This clonotype has just one count. A read error may produce the germline difference seen at one junction end. The chain uses TRBV7-3 and TRBJ2-3; 8 nucleotides align to TRBD2. CDR1 is SGHTA and CDR2 is FQGTGA in the germline V gene. The CDR3 loop spans 16 amino acids. The CDR3 sequence: CASSPSGSKGTDTQYF. CDR3 in DNA: TGTGCCAGCAGCCCAAGCGGGAGTAAGGGCACGGATACGCAGTATTTT.

This clonotype is classed as medium-sized. The chain couples TRBV10-3 to TRBJ1-4; D perhaps matches TRBD1 (6 bases). CDR1 is ENHRY, CDR2 SYGVKD, per germline. The V end was cut by 10 bases, the J end by 1 base, with 16 bases between. The CDR3 sequence is 15 residues long. In DNA form, the CDR3 reads TGTGCCACCCGGGGGGCCTCGGGAACTAATGAAAAACTGTTTTTT. Translating it yields CATRGASGTNEKLFF.

This clonotype showed up just a few times. The chain combines TRBV7-9 with TRBJ1-4; a weak D match, TRBD1 (5 bases). The CDR3 contains 15 residues. The germline gives CDR1 SEHNR, CDR2 FQNEAQ (reference sequence). With 2 bases removed from V and 8 bases from J, the gap between germline ends came to 15 bases. This CDR3 reads CASSLWLRGEEKLFF. CDR3 bases: TGTGCCAGCAGCTTATGGCTCCGGGGGGAGGAAAAACTGTTTTTT.

The rearrangement uses TRBV7-8 and TRBJ2-7; 8 bases line up with TRBD1. The J segment lost 6 bases and the V segment lost 3 bases, leaving 1 base of the junction unmatched. CDR3 size: 12 residues. Per germline, CDR1 SGHVS and CDR2 FQNEAQ. CDR3 bases: TGTGCCAGCAGCTTGGGGACAGGCGAGCAGTACTTC. Encoded protein: CASSLGTGEQYF. The whole variable domain, filled in from reference TRBV7-8 and TRBJ2-7, reads GAGVSQSPRYKVAKRGQDVALRCDPISGHVSLFWYQQALGQGPEFLTYFQNEAQLDKSGLPSDRFFAERPEGSVSTLKIQRTQQEDSAVYLCASSLGTGEQYFGPGTRLTVT.

In its sample, this clonotype was seen a few times. The chain employs TRBV11-2 and TRBJ2-1, with 11 bases fitting TRBD2. CDR1 and CDR2 (germline): SGHAT, FQNNGV. V shed 3 bases and J 9 bases; nucleotides not matched to a gene: 10. The length of the CDR3 is 16 residues. CDR3 DNA sequence: TGTGCCAGCAGCTTTTTCGCTAGCGGGAGGTTCCTTGAGCAGTTCTTC. Translation gives CASSFFASGRFLEQFF.

The chain uses TRBV6-5 and TRBJ1-2, with D possibly being TRBD1 (5 bases). Trimming took 8 bases from V and 2 from J, leaving 15 bases between them. The germline V gene has CDR1 MNHEY and CDR2 SVGAGI. The CDR3 is 14 amino acids. CDR3 protein: CASRAGTANYGYTF. In DNA form, the CDR3 reads TGTGCCAGCCGTGCCGGGACGGCGAACTATGGCTACACCTTC.